A selection of T cell receptor beta chains follows, all from one sample in a study of blood T cell repertoires in COVID-19. TCRdb's copy holds only in-frame clones and misses some; the assay was immunoSEQ multiplex PCR. Of around 200,000 clones in the sample, around 80% were seen once. Sequencing used peripheral blood. All receptors come from a human donor in a cohort sampled during active COVID-19. CDR3s include the opening cysteine and the closing phenylalanine or tryptophan. The D gene is left open where the match is weak. Clone size is not always given. Where it is, it says once, few, many or a class for expanded clones.

v_gene,j_gene,abundance,d_gene,CDR3nt,CDR3aa
TRBV6-5,TRBJ1-6,many,TRBD1,TGTGCCAGCTCGGACAGGGCTAATTCACCCCTCCACTTT,CASSDRANSPLHF
TRBV19,TRBJ1-2,.,.,TGTGCCAGTAGTATAGATCGACAGTACTATGGCTACACCTTC,CASSIDRQYYGYTF
TRBV29-1,TRBJ1-3,.,.,TGCAGCGTTGAAGATATTGGAAACACCATATATTTT,CSVEDIGNTIYF
TRBV30,TRBJ1-3,few,.,TGTGCCTGGAACAGGCACGGAAACACCATATATTTT,CAWNRHGNTIYF
TRBV2,TRBJ1-4,once,.,TGTGCCAGCAAGGCGTCGAGGGAAAAACTGTTTTTT,CASKASREKLFF
TRBV6-5,TRBJ1-1,.,.,TGTGCCAGCAGGGTAGATCGTCGACTTGGCACTGAAGCTTTCTTT,CASRVDRRLGTEAFF
TRBV2,TRBJ1-2,.,TRBD1,TGTGCCAGCAGTGTCCGGGACAGGGGACTTGGCTACACCTTC,CASSVRDRGLGYTF
TRBV4-1,TRBJ2-5,.,TRBD2,TGCGCCAGCAGCCAAGACAGGCTAGCGGGGACTGAGACCCAGTACTTC,CASSQDRLAGTETQYF
TRBV18,TRBJ2-1,.,TRBD1,TGTGCCAGCTCAACTGACAGGGGACCTATTACGTCTTTCTACAATGAGCAGTTCTTC,CASSTDRGPITSFYNEQFF
TRBV28,TRBJ2-3,.,TRBD2,TGTGCCAGCAGTTTCGTGGCGGGGGGTGGAGATACGCAGTATTTT,CASSFVAGGGDTQYF
TRBV5-1,TRBJ2-3,.,TRBD2,TGCGCCAGCAGCTTTGGGACTAGCAACCCAGATACGCAGTATTTT,CASSFGTSNPDTQYF
TRBV19,TRBJ1-5,.,TRBD1,TGTGCCAGTACCCCGGGACAGGGGAAGGGTCAGCCCCAGCATTTT,CASTPGQGKGQPQHF
TRBV9,TRBJ2-1,.,TRBD2,TGTGCCAGCAGCTCCAGCGGGGGGGCCTACAATGAGCAGTTCTTC,CASSSSGGAYNEQFF
TRBV5-4,TRBJ1-1,.,.,TGTGCCGAACAACAGGGATCTGAAGCTTTCTTT,CAEQQGSEAFF
TRBV5-4,TRBJ2-5,.,.,TGTGCCAGCAGCTTGACAGAAGAGACCCAGTACTTC,CASSLTEETQYF
TRBV13,TRBJ2-2,.,.,TGTGCCAGCATACAAGGGGAAACCGGGGAGCTGTTTTTT,CASIQGETGELFF
TRBV29-1,TRBJ2-7,few,.,TGCAGCGTCCGAGGAGACTCCTACGAGCAGTACTTC,CSVRGDSYEQYF
TRBV3-1/TRBV3-2,TRBJ2-7,once,TRBD1,TGTGCCAGCAGCCAAGACGGGACAGTAACCTACGAGCAGTACTTC,CASSQDGTVTYEQYF
TRBV30,TRBJ1-2,.,.,TGTGCCTGGAGTGGGGGGGTTTTGGGTGTAAGCTATGGCTACACCTTC,CAWSGGVLGVSYGYTF
TRBV10-3,TRBJ2-7,once,.,TGTGCCATCAGTGAGTCGATAGTGGGCACCGGGCAGTACTTC,CAISESIVGTGQYF
TRBV5-1,TRBJ1-4,once,.,TGCGCCAGCAGCCCGGACCCCGGGACACGGAATGAAAAACTGTTTTTT,CASSPDPGTRNEKLFF
TRBV19,TRBJ1-6,.,.,TGTGCCAGTAGCGTAGAATTATTTAATTCACCCCTCCACTTT,CASSVELFNSPLHF
TRBV25-1,TRBJ2-2,.,TRBD2,TGTGCCAGCATGCCTAGCGGGGTTAACACCGGGGAGCTGTTTTTT,CASMPSGVNTGELFF
TRBV13,TRBJ2-7,.,TRBD1,TGTGCCAGCAGCCACCCCGGGACAGCATCCTACGAGCAGTACTTC,CASSHPGTASYEQYF
TRBV5-6,TRBJ1-1,once,.,TGTGCCAGCAGCTTGACTTCGGTTATAAACACTGAAGCTTTCTTT,CASSLTSVINTEAFF
TRBV24-1,TRBJ2-5,.,.,TGTGCCACCAGTGCCGGGGAGTACCAAGAGACCCAGTACTTC,CATSAGEYQETQYF
TRBV19,TRBJ2-7,.,.,TGTGCCAGTAGTATTGGCGGGGCCGGCTACGAGCAGTACTTC,CASSIGGAGYEQYF
TRBV19,TRBJ1-6,.,.,TGTGCCAGTAGTATGAGGACAGAGAATTCACCCCTCCACTTT,CASSMRTENSPLHF
TRBV29-1,TRBJ2-1,once,TRBD2,TGCAGCGTTGTTCGGCAACCGGGACTAGTGCGCAATGAGCAGTTCTTC,CSVVRQPGLVRNEQFF
TRBV7-8,TRBJ1-1,.,.,TGTGCCAGCAGCTTAGAAGCGAACACTGAAGCTTTCTTT,CASSLEANTEAFF
TRBV12-3/TRBV12-4,TRBJ1-2,.,.,TGTGCCAGCAGGCCTTCCGGGTCCTATGGCTACACCTTC,CASRPSGSYGYTF
TRBV2,TRBJ1-3,few,TRBD1,TGTGCCAGCAGACCCAGGACAGGGGGCGCGCTTGGAAACACCATATATTTT,CASRPRTGGALGNTIYF
TRBV6-5,TRBJ1-2,.,TRBD1,TGTGCCAGCACCGAACGAGGGGGCGGCTATGGCTACACCTTC,CASTERGGGYGYTF
TRBV6-5,TRBJ2-7,.,.,TGTGCCAGCAGCACAGAACACTACGAGCAGTACTTC,CASSTEHYEQYF
TRBV19,TRBJ1-4,.,.,TGTGCCAGTAGTATCGAAACTTCATCAACTAATGAAAAACTGTTTTTT,CASSIETSSTNEKLFF
TRBV11-1,TRBJ2-2,.,TRBD1,TGTGCCAGCAGCGTAGACAGGGCCGGGGAGCTGTTTTTT,CASSVDRAGELFF
TRBV5-1,TRBJ1-6,once,.,TGCGCCAGCAGCTCTAGGGGTGATAATTCACCCCTCCACTTT,CASSSRGDNSPLHF
TRBV3-1/TRBV3-2,TRBJ1-2,.,TRBD1,TGTGCCAGCAGCTACCGGGACAGGCGGTATGGCTACACCTTC,CASSYRDRRYGYTF
TRBV10-3,TRBJ2-2,.,.,TGTGCCATCAGTGAGGTGGAAGGCAGGGAGAACACCGGGGAGCTGTTTTTT,CAISEVEGRENTGELFF
TRBV13,TRBJ1-1,.,.,TGTGCCAGCAGCTACCGATCAGGGAGGCCTGAAGCTTTCTTT,CASSYRSGRPEAFF
TRBV23-1,TRBJ2-1,.,TRBD2,TGCGCCAGCGGGTTGACTAGCGGGGGTCACAATGAGCAGTTCTTC,CASGLTSGGHNEQFF
TRBV6-2/TRBV6-3,TRBJ2-7,.,.,TGTGCCAGCAGTTATGCCCTTCCCGGGAGCTCCTACGAGCAGTACTTC,CASSYALPGSSYEQYF
TRBV4-2,TRBJ2-1,.,TRBD2,TGTGCCAGCAGCCAAGTCCCAGCGGGGGCCGAGAGCTCCTACAATGAGCAGTTCTTC,CASSQVPAGAESSYNEQFF
TRBV21-1,TRBJ2-7,.,.,TGTGCCAGCAGCAATTTCAGGGCGTCCCCCTACGAGCAGTACTTC,CASSNFRASPYEQYF
TRBV6-5,TRBJ1-1,.,.,TGTGCCAGCAGTTCATGGGGGCAGATGAACACTGAAGCTTTCTTT,CASSSWGQMNTEAFF
TRBV5-6,TRBJ1-5,.,.,TGTGCCAGCAGCTTCCGGGGGGGCAATCAGCCCCAGCATTTT,CASSFRGGNQPQHF
TRBV6-4,TRBJ1-6,.,TRBD1,TGTGCCAGCAGCCACAGGGGAGACAATTCACCCCTCCACTTT,CASSHRGDNSPLHF
TRBV5-4,TRBJ2-1,.,.,TGTGCCAGCAGCTTACAGGGCCCTACCTACAATGAGCAGTTCTTC,CASSLQGPTYNEQFF
TRBV4-2,TRBJ2-7,.,.,TGTGCCAGCAGCCCCATAAGAGGCGAGCAGTACTTC,CASSPIRGEQYF